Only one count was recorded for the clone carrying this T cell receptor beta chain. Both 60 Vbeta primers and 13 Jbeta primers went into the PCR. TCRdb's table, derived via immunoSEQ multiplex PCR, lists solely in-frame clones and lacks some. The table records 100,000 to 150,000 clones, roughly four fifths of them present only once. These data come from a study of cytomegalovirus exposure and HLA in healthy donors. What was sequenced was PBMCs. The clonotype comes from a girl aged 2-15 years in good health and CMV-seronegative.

In DNA, the CDR3 is TGCGCCAGCAGCCAAGTTATAGCGGGACTAAGCACAGATACGCAGTATTTT. Its protein product is CASSQVIAGLSTDTQYF. This rearrangement joins TRBV4-1 to TRBJ2-3; TRBD2 aligns across 8 bases. The CDR3 contains 17 residues. With 1 base clipped from V and 0 bases from J, the junction kept 6 bases outside the gene matches. Germline lookup yields CDR1 MGHRA and CDR2 YSYEKL.